This T cell receptor (beta chain) was profiled in a study of blood T cell repertoires in COVID-19. Across the whole study: The cDNA or gDNA used as material had been derived from T cells, B-cell-depleted T cells, or PBMCs.

Method: immunoSEQ multiplex PCR; TCRdb's copy keeps in-frame clones and lacks some. The sample lists around 220,000 clones, 70% to 90% occurring once. CDR3 length: 13 residues. Germline V gives CDR1 SGHTA, CDR2 FQGTGA. The V end was cut by 1 base, the J end by 1 base, with 4 bases between. Input material: peripheral blood. The TCR comes from a middle-aged woman who had recovered from COVID-19. The rearrangement joins TRBV7-3 to TRBJ1-1, with D unresolved. The CDR3 DNA is TGTGCCAGCAGCTTAATACAGAACACTGAAGCTTTCTTT. Its translation: CASSLIQNTEAFF.